A selection of T cell receptor beta chains follows, all from one sample in a study of Graves' ophthalmopathy and Graves' hyperthyroidism. TCRdb fed the multiplex PCR reads into MiXCR, producing one record per CDR3 protein. The sample yields approximately 500,000 distinct CDR3 sequences, approximately 14% seen once. Sample: blood. These receptor sequences come from a woman aged 25-40 years with Graves' ophthalmopathy. CDR3s include the opening cysteine and the closing phenylalanine or tryptophan. D genes are given only for firm matches. The size field is filled for only some rows; it gives once, few, many or a size class.

clone_size,cdr3_length,j_call,d_call,v_call,cdr3_aa,cdr3_nt
many,14,TRBJ1-6,NA,TRBV15,CATSPRGYNSPLHF,TGTGCCACCAGCCCTAGGGGCTATAATTCACCCCTCCACTTT
many,14,TRBJ1-1,NA,TRBV5-1,CASSKLTQNTEAFF,TGCGCCAGCAGCAAACTCACACAGAACACTGAAGCTTTCTTT
many,13,TRBJ2-7,TRBD1,TRBV10-3,CAINPDRGSEQYF,TGTGCCATCAACCCGGACAGGGGTTCCGAGCAGTACTTC
many,15,TRBJ2-5,TRBD2,TRBV2,CASSELAGPQETQYF,TGTGCCAGCAGTGAACTAGCGGGACCCCAAGAGACCCAGTACTTC
NA,14,TRBJ2-7,TRBD2,TRBV28,CASRESGGSYEQYF,TGTGCCAGCAGGGAGAGCGGGGGCAGCTACGAGCAGTACTTC
many,16,TRBJ1-2,TRBD1,TRBV4-1,CASSQAWTGKDYGYTF,TGCGCCAGCAGCCAAGCATGGACAGGGAAGGACTATGGCTACACCTTC
NA,17,TRBJ2-2,TRBD2,TRBV15,CATSRGGLAGAYGELFF,TGTGCCACCAGCAGGGGGGGACTAGCGGGAGCCTACGGGGAGCTGTTTTTT
few,14,TRBJ1-6,TRBD1,TRBV11-1,CASSPSTGWSPLHF,TGTGCCAGCAGCCCGTCGACAGGGTGGTCACCCCTCCACTTT
many,11,TRBJ1-1,NA,TRBV28,CASTPGTEAFF,TGTGCCAGCACCCCGGGTACTGAAGCTTTCTTT
NA,14,TRBJ1-5,NA,TRBV29-1,CSVEGRGGNQPQHF,TGCAGCGTTGAGGGGCGGGGTGGCAATCAGCCCCAGCATTTT
many,14,TRBJ2-4,NA,TRBV5-1,CASREGLAKNIQYF,TGCGCCAGCAGGGAAGGACTAGCCAAAAACATTCAGTACTTC
few,15,TRBJ2-7,TRBD1,TRBV5-1,CASSLVPGTGVEQYF,TGCGCCAGCAGCTTGGTCCCCGGGACAGGGGTCGAGCAGTACTTC
many,14,TRBJ2-7,NA,TRBV12-3/TRBV12-4,CASSTTGKDYEQYF,TGTGCCAGCAGTACCACCGGGAAAGACTACGAGCAGTACTTC
many,17,TRBJ2-7,TRBD2,TRBV11-1,CASSRLAGERTSYEQYF,TGTGCCAGCAGCCGACTAGCGGGAGAGAGGACTTCCTACGAGCAGTACTTC
few,16,TRBJ2-4,NA,TRBV5-8,CASSSRKLRTKNIKYF,TGTGCCAGCAGCTCCAGGAAATTGAGAACCAAAAACATTAAGTACTTC
many,14,TRBJ1-1,NA,TRBV5-1,CASSLSERNTEAFF,TGCGCCAGCAGCCTATCTGAGAGGAACACTGAAGCTTTCTTT
NA,15,TRBJ2-5,TRBD2,TRBV6-1,CASSVQAGGLETQYF,TGTGCCAGCAGTGTGCAAGCGGGGGGACTAGAGACCCAGTACTTC
NA,16,TRBJ2-7,TRBD2,TRBV20-1,CSASFGGRAVSYEQYF,TGCAGTGCTAGTTTCGGCGGGAGGGCCGTCTCCTACGAGCAGTACTTC
many,14,TRBJ2-2,NA,TRBV6-2/TRBV6-3,CASSYLKNTGELFF,TGTGCCAGCAGTTACCTAAAGAACACCGGGGAGCTGTTTTTT
many,14,TRBJ2-7,NA,TRBV20-1,CSARGPDSSYEQYF,TGCAGTGCTAGAGGGCCCGACAGCAGCTACGAGCAGTACTTC
NA,16,TRBJ1-1,NA,TRBV26,CVCSFEALRIDTEAFF,TGTGTCTGCAGTTTTGAAGCCCTCAGGATCGACACTGAAGCTTTCTTT
few,12,TRBJ1-1,NA,TRBV30,CAWTGVFIEAFF,TGTGCCTGGACCGGGGTTTTCATTGAAGCTTTCTTT
many,11,TRBJ2-2,NA,TRBV5-1,CATGNTGELFF,TGCGCCACAGGGAACACCGGGGAGCTGTTTTTT
many,15,TRBJ2-7,TRBD2,TRBV12-3/TRBV12-4,CASTTGTSLPDEQYF,TGTGCCAGCACCACCGGGACTAGCCTCCCCGACGAGCAGTACTTC
many,13,TRBJ2-5,NA,TRBV9,CASSAGSRETQYF,TGTGCCAGCAGCGCCGGTTCGCGGGAGACCCAGTACTTC
NA,15,TRBJ2-4,NA,TRBV28,CASSLSGAAKNIKYF,TGTGCCAGCAGTTTATCAGGGGCCGCCAAAAACATTAAGTACTTC
many,14,TRBJ2-7,NA,TRBV6-5,CASSYSDSSYEQYF,TGTGCCAGCAGTTATTCGGACAGCTCCTACGAGCAGTACTTC
many,14,TRBJ1-1,NA,TRBV15,CATKMGRMNTEAFF,TGTGCCACCAAGATGGGGCGAATGAACACTGAAGCTTTCTTT
few,15,TRBJ1-3,NA,TRBV30,CAWQGGGSSGNTIYF,TGTGCCTGGCAAGGAGGGGGTAGCTCTGGAAACACCATATATTTT
many,12,TRBJ2-2,NA,TRBV7-6,CASSLVGGELFF,TGTGCCAGCAGCTTAGTAGGAGGGGAGCTGTTTTTT
NA,14,TRBJ2-2,NA,TRBV29-1,CSVAVDRNTGELFF,TGCAGCGTTGCAGTGGATAGGAACACCGGGGAGCTGTTTTTT
NA,11,TRBJ1-5,NA,TRBV6-2/TRBV6-3,CASSQGTPQHF,TGTGCCAGCAGTCAGGGGACACCCCAGCATTTT
many,12,TRBJ2-7,NA,TRBV20-1,CSARDPPYEQYF,TGCAGTGCTAGAGATCCTCCCTACGAGCAGTACTTC
NA,13,TRBJ2-7,NA,TRBV6-2/TRBV6-3,CASRQGAEVEQYF,TGTGCCAGCAGACAAGGCGCCGAGGTGGAGCAGTACTTC
few,13,TRBJ2-7,NA,TRBV27,CASIGTSGYEQYF,TGTGCCAGCATTGGGACATCCGGCTACGAGCAGTACTTC
many,14,TRBJ1-5,NA,TRBV12-3/TRBV12-4,CASSLDLSNQPQHF,TGTGCCAGCAGTTTAGACCTTAGCAATCAGCCCCAGCATTTT
many,14,TRBJ2-7,NA,TRBV6-1,CASGAAGPLIEQYF,TGTGCCAGCGGGGCGGCAGGCCCACTTATCGAGCAGTACTTC
many,15,TRBJ2-2,NA,TRBV6-1,CASSPRGIGNGELFF,TGTGCCAGCAGCCCCCGGGGGATCGGGAACGGGGAGCTGTTTTTT
few,16,TRBJ1-2,NA,TRBV5-1,CASSRSPGAPTYGYTF,TGCGCCAGCAGCCGTAGCCCCGGGGCCCCAACCTATGGCTACACCTTC
NA,17,TRBJ1-2,NA,TRBV3-1,CASSQDGLDSGNYGYTF,TGTGCCAGCAGCCAAGATGGCCTGGACAGCGGTAACTATGGCTACACCTTC
many,16,TRBJ2-2,TRBD2,TRBV7-3,CASSLSPAGVTGELFF,TGTGCCAGCAGCTTAAGTCCAGCGGGAGTCACCGGGGAGCTGTTTTTT
many,15,TRBJ2-5,TRBD2,TRBV24-1,CATSETTSGRETQYF,TGTGCCACCAGTGAGACGACTAGCGGGAGAGAGACCCAGTACTTC
NA,14,TRBJ1-1,NA,TRBV7-2,CASSFRAGYTEAFF,TGTGCCAGCAGTTTTCGAGCGGGATACACTGAAGCTTTCTTT
few,15,TRBJ1-3,NA,TRBV3-1,CASSQDISRGNTIYF,TGTGCCAGCAGCCAAGATATATCGAGAGGAAACACCATATATTTT
many,14,TRBJ2-7,TRBD1,TRBV7-9,CASLSGQGLYEQYF,TGTGCCAGCCTTTCGGGACAGGGACTCTACGAGCAGTACTTC